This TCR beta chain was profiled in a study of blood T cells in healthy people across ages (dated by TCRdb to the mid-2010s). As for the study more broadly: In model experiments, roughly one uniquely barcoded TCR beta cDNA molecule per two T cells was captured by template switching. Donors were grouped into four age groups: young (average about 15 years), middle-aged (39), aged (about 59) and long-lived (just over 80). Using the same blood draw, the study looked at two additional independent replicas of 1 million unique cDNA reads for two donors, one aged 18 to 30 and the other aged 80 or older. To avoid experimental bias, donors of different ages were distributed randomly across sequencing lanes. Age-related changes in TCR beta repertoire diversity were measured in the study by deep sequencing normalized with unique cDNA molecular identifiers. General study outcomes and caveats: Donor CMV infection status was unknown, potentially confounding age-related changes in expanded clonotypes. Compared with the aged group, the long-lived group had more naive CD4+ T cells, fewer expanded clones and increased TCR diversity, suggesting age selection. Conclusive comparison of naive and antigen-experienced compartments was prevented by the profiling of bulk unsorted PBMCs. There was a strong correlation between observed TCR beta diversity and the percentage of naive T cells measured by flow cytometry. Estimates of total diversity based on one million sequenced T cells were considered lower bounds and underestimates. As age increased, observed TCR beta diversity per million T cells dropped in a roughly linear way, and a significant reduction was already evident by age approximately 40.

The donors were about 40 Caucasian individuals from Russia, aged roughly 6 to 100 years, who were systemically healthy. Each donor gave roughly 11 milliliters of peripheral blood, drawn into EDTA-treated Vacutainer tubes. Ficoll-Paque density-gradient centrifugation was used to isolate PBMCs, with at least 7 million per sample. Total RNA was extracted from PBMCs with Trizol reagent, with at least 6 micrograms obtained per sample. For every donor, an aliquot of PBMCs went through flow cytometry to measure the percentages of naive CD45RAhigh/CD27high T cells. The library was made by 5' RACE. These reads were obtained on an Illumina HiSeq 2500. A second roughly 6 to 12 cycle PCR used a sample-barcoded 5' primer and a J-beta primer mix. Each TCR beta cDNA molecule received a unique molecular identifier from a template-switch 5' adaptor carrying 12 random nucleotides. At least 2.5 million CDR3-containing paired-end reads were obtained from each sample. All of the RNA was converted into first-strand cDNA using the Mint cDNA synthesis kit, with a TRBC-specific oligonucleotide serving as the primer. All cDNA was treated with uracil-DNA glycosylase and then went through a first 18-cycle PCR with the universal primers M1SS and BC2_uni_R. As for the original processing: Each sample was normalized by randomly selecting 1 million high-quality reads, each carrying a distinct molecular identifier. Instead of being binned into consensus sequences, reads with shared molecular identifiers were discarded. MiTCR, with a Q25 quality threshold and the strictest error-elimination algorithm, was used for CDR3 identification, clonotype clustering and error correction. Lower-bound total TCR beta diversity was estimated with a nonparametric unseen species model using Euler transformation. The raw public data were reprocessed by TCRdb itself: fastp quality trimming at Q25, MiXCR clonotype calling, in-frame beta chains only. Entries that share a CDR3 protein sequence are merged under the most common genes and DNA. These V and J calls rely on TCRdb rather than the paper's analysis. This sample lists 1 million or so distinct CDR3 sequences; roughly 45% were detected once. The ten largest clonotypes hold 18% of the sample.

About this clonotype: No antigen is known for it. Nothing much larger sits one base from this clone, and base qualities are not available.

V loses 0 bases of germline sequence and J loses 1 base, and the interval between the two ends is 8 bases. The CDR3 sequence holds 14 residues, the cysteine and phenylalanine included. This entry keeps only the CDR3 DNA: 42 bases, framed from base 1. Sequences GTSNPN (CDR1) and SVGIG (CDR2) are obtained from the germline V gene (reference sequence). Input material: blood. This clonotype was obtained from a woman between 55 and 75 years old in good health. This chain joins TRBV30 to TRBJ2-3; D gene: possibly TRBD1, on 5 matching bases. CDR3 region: CAWSVQAGTDTQYF. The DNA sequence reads TGTGCCTGGAGTGTACAGGCAGGCACAGATACGCAGTATTTT. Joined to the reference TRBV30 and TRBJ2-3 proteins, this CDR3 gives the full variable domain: SQTIHQWPATLVQPVGSPLSLECTVEGTSNPNLYWYRQAAGRGLQLLFYSVGIGQISSEVPQNLSASRPQDRQFILSSKKLLLSDSGFYLCAWSVQAGTDTQYFGPGTRLTVL.